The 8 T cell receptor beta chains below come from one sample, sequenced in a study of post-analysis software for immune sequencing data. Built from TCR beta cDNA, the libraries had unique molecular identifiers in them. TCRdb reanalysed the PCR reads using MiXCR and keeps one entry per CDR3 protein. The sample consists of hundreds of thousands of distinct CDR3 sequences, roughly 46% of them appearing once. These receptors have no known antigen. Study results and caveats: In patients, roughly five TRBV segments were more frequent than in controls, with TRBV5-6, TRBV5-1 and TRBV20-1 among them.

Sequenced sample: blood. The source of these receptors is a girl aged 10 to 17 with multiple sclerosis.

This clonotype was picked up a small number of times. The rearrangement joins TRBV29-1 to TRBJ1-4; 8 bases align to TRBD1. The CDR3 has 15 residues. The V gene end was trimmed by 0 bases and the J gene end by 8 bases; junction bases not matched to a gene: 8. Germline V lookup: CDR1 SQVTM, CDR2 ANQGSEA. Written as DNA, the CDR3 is TGCAGCGTTGAAGATCGGTACAGGGGGAAGGAAAAACTGTTTTTT. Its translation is CSVEDRYRGKEKLFF. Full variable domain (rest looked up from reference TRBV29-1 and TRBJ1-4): SAVISQKPSRDICQRGTSLTIQCQVDSQVTMMFWYRQQPGQSLTLIATANQGSEATYESGFVIDKFPISRPNLTFSTLTVSNMSPEDSSIYLCSVEDRYRGKEKLFFGSGTQLSVL.

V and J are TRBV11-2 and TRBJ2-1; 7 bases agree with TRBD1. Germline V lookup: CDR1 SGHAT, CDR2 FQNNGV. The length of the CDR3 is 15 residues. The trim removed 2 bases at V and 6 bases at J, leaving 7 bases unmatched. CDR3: CASSLFLDRINEQFF. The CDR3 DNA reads TGTGCCAGCAGCTTATTTCTGGACAGGATCAATGAGCAGTTCTTC. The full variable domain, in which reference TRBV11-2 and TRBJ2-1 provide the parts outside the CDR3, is EAGVAQSPRYKIIEKRQSVAFWCNPISGHATLYWYQQILGQGPKLLIQFQNNGVVDDSQLPKDRFSAERLKGVDSTLKIQPAKLEDSAVYLCASSLFLDRINEQFFGPGTRLTVL.

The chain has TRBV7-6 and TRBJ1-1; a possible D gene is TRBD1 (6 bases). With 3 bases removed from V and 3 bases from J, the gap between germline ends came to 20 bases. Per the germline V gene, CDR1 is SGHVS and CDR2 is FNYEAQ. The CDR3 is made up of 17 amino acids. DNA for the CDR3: TGTGCCAGCAGCTTTGACGGGACAAAATATGTCCACACTGAAGCTTTCTTT. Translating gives CASSFDGTKYVHTEAFF.

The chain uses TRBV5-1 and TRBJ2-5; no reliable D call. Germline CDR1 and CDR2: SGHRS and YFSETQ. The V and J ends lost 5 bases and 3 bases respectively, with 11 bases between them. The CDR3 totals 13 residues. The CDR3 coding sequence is TGCGCCAGCAGTCAAGAGGACGAAGAGACCCAGTACTTC. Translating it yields CASSQEDEETQYF.

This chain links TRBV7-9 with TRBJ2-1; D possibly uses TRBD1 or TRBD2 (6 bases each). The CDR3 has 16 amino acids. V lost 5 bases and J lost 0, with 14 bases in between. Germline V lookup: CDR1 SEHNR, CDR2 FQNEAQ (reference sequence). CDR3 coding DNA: TGTGCCAGCAGCGCCCCCAGGGGAGGCTCCTACAATGAGCAGTTCTTC. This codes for CASSAPRGGSYNEQFF.

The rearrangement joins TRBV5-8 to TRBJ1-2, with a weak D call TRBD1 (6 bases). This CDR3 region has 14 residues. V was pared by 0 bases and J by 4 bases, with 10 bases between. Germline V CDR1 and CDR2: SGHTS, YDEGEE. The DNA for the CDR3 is TGTGCCAGCAGCTTGGACGCAGGGGTCTATGGCTACACCTTC. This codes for CASSLDAGVYGYTF.

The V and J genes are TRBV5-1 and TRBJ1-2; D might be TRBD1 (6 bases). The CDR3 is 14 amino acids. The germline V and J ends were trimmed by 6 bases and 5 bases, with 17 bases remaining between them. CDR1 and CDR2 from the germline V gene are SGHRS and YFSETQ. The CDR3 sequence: CASNTGTRPYGYTF. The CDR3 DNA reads TGCGCCAGCAACACTGGGACACGACCTTATGGCTACACCTTC.

This chain's CDR3 is CATSRGGDSLTDTQYF. CDR3 sequence (DNA): TGTGCCACCAGCAGAGGGGGGGACAGCCTTACAGATACGCAGTATTTT. The rearrangement joins TRBV15 to TRBJ2-3; D perhaps matches TRBD1 (7 bases). Trimming removed 1 base at V and 3 bases at J, with 14 bases between. The CDR3 is made up of 16 amino acids. Per the germline V gene, CDR1 is LNHNV and CDR2 is YYDKDF (reference sequence).